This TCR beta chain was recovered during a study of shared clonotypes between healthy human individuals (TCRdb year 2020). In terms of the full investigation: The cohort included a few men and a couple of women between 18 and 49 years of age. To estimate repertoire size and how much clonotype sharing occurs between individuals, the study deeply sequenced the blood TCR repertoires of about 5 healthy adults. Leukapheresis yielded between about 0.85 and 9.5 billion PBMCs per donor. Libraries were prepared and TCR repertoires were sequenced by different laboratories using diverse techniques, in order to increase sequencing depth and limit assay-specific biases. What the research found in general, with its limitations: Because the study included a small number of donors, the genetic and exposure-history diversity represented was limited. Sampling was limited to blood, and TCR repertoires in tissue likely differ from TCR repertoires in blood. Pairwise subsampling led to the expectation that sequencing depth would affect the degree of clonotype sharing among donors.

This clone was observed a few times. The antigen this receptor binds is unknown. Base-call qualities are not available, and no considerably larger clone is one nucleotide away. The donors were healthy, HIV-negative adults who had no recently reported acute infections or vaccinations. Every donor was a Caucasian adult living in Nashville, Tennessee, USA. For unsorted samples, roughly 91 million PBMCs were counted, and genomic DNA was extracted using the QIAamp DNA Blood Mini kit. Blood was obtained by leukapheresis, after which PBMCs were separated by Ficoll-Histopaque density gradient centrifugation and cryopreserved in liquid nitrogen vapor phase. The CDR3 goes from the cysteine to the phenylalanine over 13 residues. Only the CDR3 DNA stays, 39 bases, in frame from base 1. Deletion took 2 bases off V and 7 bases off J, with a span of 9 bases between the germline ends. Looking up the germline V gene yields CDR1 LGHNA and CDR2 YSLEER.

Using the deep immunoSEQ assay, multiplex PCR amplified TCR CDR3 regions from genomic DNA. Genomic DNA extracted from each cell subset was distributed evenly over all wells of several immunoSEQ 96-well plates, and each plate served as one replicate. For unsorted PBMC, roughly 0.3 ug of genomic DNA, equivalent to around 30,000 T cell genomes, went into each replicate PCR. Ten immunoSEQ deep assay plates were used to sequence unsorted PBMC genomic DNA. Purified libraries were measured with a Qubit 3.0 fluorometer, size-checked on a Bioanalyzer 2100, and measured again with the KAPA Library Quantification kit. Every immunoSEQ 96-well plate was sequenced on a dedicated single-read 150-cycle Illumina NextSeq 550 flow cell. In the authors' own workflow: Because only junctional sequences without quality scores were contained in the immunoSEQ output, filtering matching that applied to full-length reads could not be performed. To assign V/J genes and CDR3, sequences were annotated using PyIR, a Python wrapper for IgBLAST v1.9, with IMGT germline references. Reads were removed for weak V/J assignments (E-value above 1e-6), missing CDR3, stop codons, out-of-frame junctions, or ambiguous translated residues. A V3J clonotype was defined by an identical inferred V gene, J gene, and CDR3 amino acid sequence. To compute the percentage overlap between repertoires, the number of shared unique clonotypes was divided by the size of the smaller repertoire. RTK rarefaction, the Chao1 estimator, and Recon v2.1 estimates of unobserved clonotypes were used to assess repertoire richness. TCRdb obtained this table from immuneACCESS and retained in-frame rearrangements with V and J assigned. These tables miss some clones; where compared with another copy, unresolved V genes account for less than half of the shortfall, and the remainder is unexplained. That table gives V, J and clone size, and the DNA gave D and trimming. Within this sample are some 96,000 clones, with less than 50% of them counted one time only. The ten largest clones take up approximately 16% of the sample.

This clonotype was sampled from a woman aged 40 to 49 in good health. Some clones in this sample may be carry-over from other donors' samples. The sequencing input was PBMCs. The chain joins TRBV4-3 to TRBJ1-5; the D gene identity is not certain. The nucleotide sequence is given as TGCGCCAGCAGCCAAAGGCTAGGACAGCCCCAGCATTTT. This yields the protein CASSQRLGQPQHF.